This is a list of T cell receptor beta chains from one sample in a study of early stage breast cancer tumors. Here immunoSEQ multiplex PCR was the method, and the copy in TCRdb shows in-frame clones only, minus some. The sample lists roughly 5,000 clones, roughly three quarters occurring once. The sequenced sample was breast tumor tissue. These receptors were obtained from a person in their sixties or seventies with breast cancer. The CDR3 runs from the conserved cysteine through the conserved F or W. Each record gives: D gene, V gene, J gene, clone size, CDR3 protein, CDR3 DNA. A D gene is named only where the DNA matches it firmly. Rows give clone size only sometimes, using once, few, many, or a class for an expanded clone.

>.|TRBV6-6|TRBJ1-6|few
CASVAATGGGSPLHF
TGTGCCAGCGTTGCTGCGACCGGCGGAGGTTCACCCCTCCACTTT
>.|TRBV7-9|TRBJ1-1|.
CASSLDMNTEAFF
TGTGCCAGCAGCTTAGACATGAACACTGAAGCTTTCTTT
>.|TRBV4-2|TRBJ2-2|.
CASSSGANTGELFF
TGTGCCAGCAGCTCCGGTGCGAACACCGGGGAGCTGTTTTTT
>.|TRBV7-6|TRBJ2-7|.
CASSLVDSPTHEQYF
TGTGCCAGCAGCTTAGTAGACAGTCCGACCCACGAGCAGTACTTC
>TRBD2|TRBV6-6|TRBJ2-5|once
CASSPLGLAIQETQYF
TGTGCCAGCAGTCCCCTTGGACTAGCGATTCAAGAGACCCAGTACTTC
>.|TRBV2|TRBJ2-2|.
CASTERGRAGELFF
TGTGCCAGCACCGAAAGGGGACGCGCCGGGGAGCTGTTTTTT
>.|TRBV30|TRBJ1-1|.
CAWSRGHAPGTEAFF
TGTGCCTGGAGTAGGGGACATGCCCCCGGCACTGAAGCTTTCTTT
>.|TRBV7-3|TRBJ2-1|.
CASSADYYTNNEQFF
TGTGCCAGCAGCGCAGACTACTACACGAACAATGAGCAGTTCTTC
>.|TRBV2|TRBJ1-5|.
CASSETENQPQHF
TGTGCCAGCAGTGAAACGGAGAATCAGCCCCAGCATTTT
>TRBD1|TRBV6-1|TRBJ1-1|.
CASRTGGSRTEAFF
TGTGCCAGCAGGACAGGGGGGAGTAGGACTGAAGCTTTCTTT
>TRBD2|TRBV19|TRBJ2-5|.
CASSMLGLARDQETQYF
TGTGCCAGTAGCATGCTAGGACTAGCGAGAGATCAAGAGACCCAGTACTTC
>.|TRBV27|TRBJ1-5|.
CAFWGPNSNQPQHF
TGTGCCTTTTGGGGGCCCAATAGCAATCAGCCCCAGCATTTT
>TRBD1|TRBV7-2|TRBJ1-1|.
CASSWGGQGAEAFF
TGTGCCAGCAGCTGGGGAGGACAGGGGGCTGAAGCTTTCTTT
>TRBD2|TRBV9|TRBJ2-5|few
CASSTSGGTARETQYF
TGTGCCAGCAGTACTAGCGGGGGGACCGCTAGGGAGACCCAGTACTTC